A single sample gave rise to the 6 T cell receptor beta chains below, sequenced in a study of cytomegalovirus exposure and HLA in healthy donors. The PCR contained 60 Vbeta and 13 Jbeta primers. Method: immunoSEQ multiplex PCR; TCRdb's copy keeps in-frame clones and lacks some. The sample yields about 160,000 clones, roughly three quarters seen once. Sequencing used PBMCs. These receptors originate from a man between 18 and 29 years old in good health and CMV-seropositive.

The CDR3 is CASRNRQGAGSGNTIYF. CDR3 DNA sequence: TGCGCCAGCAGAAACAGACAGGGGGCTGGCTCTGGAAACACCATATATTTT. The chain joins TRBV4-1 to TRBJ1-3; the match to TRBD1 covers 10 bases. The CDR3 totals 17 residues. V was clipped by 6 bases and J by 0 bases; unmatched bases: 8. Germline CDR1 and CDR2: MGHRA and YSYEKL.

This clone was found a few times. The chain recombines TRBV4-1 with TRBJ2-1; D is uncertain. CDR3 length equals 16 residues. Trimming took off 2 bases at V and 1 base at J, with 12 bases between the two ends. Germline V gene lookup returns CDR1 MGHRA and CDR2 YSYEKL. The CDR3 sequence is CASSQSASGSYNEQFF. For the CDR3, the DNA is TGCGCCAGCAGCCAATCGGCTAGTGGATCCTACAATGAGCAGTTCTTC.

V and J are TRBV6-5 and TRBJ2-4; D perhaps matches TRBD1 (6 bases). The CDR3 is 16 residues long. Germline CDR1 is MNHEY and CDR2 is SVGAGI. The V end lost 4 bases, the J end lost 2 bases, and 15 bases lay between the germline ends. Here the CDR3 DNA reads TGTGCCAGCAGTTCCATAAGAACAGGGTCCAAAAACATTCAGTACTTC. It encodes CASSSIRTGSKNIQYF.

This clone was seen a few times. The chain couples TRBV27 to TRBJ2-5; TRBD1 might be the D (6 bases). The CDR3 has 13 amino acids. Trimming cost V 6 bases and J 5 bases, with 13 bases left between them. Germline values: CDR1 MNHEY, CDR2 SMNVEV (reference sequence). The CDR3 is CASRRYREETQYF. As DNA, the CDR3 is TGTGCCAGCAGGCGATACAGGGAGGAGACCCAGTACTTC.

This clone was picked up one time. This chain uses TRBV9 with TRBJ2-1, with 8 positions matching TRBD2. Germline V gene data show CDR1 as SGDLS and CDR2 as YYNGEE. V shed 4 bases, J shed 0 bases, and the junction held 6 bases outside the gene matches. The CDR3 covers 16 residues. The CDR3 nucleotides read TGTGCCAGCAGCCCGTTTAGCGGGACCTCCTACAATGAGCAGTTCTTC. Its protein is CASSPFSGTSYNEQFF.

The rearrangement uses TRBV7-8 and TRBJ1-2; D is possibly TRBD1 (6 bases). Trimming removed 4 bases at V and 2 bases at J, with 20 bases between. The CDR3 covers 17 residues. Germline V CDR1 and CDR2: SGHVS, FQNEAQ. This CDR3 is CASSSHPRGTSNYGYTF. As DNA, the CDR3 is TGTGCCAGCAGCTCCCACCCCCGTGGGACATCGAACTATGGCTACACCTTC.